This T cell receptor beta chain was recorded in a study of Graves' ophthalmopathy and Graves' hyperthyroidism. In the study overall: Peripheral blood collection took place at initial diagnosis, before any treatment. Study-wide points: With just under 71% sensitivity and approximately 72% specificity, the model predicted ophthalmopathy progression.

Amplification targeted the TCR beta CDR3 regions, with RNA transcripts as the source material. HTBI primers primed a first-round RT-PCR, and a second-round multiplex PCR followed. TCRdb reprocessed the multiplex PCR reads with MiXCR, giving one entry per CDR3 protein. The repertoire includes 600,000 to 700,000 distinct CDR3 sequences, more than 40% of them detected once, and over 2.5% sits in the top ten. With regard to this clonotype: Its antigen remains unidentified.

Sequencing used peripheral blood. This TCR was recovered from an adult man with Graves' ophthalmopathy.

The CDR3: CASYTAGDDQPQHF. The CDR3 DNA follows: TGCGCCAGTTACACCGCAGGGGACGATCAGCCCCAGCATTTT. The J gene is TRBJ1-5, the V gene TRBV10-1, with D possibly matching TRBD1 (6 bases). Deletions cut 9 bases from V and 5 bases from J, with 17 bases between. Germline CDR1 and CDR2: WNHNN and SYGVQD (reference sequence). The CDR3 length is 14 residues.